A selection of T cell receptor beta chains follows, all from one sample in a study of blood T cell repertoires in COVID-19. Profiling relied on immunoSEQ multiplex PCR, and the TCRdb table lists in-frame clones only, not all of them. The table records hundreds of thousands of clones, roughly 88% of them present only once. Sequencing used peripheral blood. These receptors were collected from a woman aged 70 to 79 with COVID-19, enrolled during active disease. Each CDR3 is given with its conserved first and last residue. D genes are given only for firm matches.

V	D	CDR3
TRBV2	NA	CASSFSGDSYNEQFF
TRBV7-2	NA	CASSPTGVAAPEQYF
TRBV6-2/TRBV6-3	NA	CASSWDSFSEQYF
TRBV20-1	NA	CSGGSQAEAFF
TRBV30	NA	CAWSPRGNYGYTF
TRBV7-2	TRBD2	CASSLTLRGETQYF
TRBV5-8	TRBD1	CASSSSQGATYEQYF
TRBV5-1	TRBD1	CASSLGQGPNTGELFF
TRBV19	TRBD1	CASTLRQGLGNTEAFF
TRBV5-4	TRBD2	CASSLGLAGGGETQYF
TRBV19	TRBD2	CASSIGPAGASTDTQYF
TRBV18	NA	CASSPDTNYGYTF
TRBV7-2	TRBD1	CASSLQGQGAAPLHF
TRBV4-2	NA	CASSQDSGFNQPQHF
TRBV19	TRBD1	CASEPMTGVHQPQHF
TRBV4-1	NA	CASSQDGMRQDNNEQFF
TRBV19	NA	CASSPIAVYSGNTIYF
TRBV6-6	NA	CASSYYQGPQETQYF
TRBV4-1	NA	CASSQGRAEAFF
TRBV28	NA	CASSSPGVVTEAFF
TRBV28	NA	CASSRSDNTGELFF
TRBV2	TRBD1	CASRTGGNGYTF
TRBV2	NA	CASSEAGGRDNQPQHF
TRBV5-6	TRBD2	CASRKLAGAGGANVLTF
TRBV7-3	TRBD2	CASSLQAGGGTDTQYF
TRBV11-3	TRBD2	CASSFGGRSTGELFF
TRBV24-1	NA	CATSPGLGTDTQYF
TRBV3-1/TRBV3-2	TRBD1	CASSQEGTGGRTTQYF
TRBV4-2	TRBD2	CASSPGLAGGESSYEQYF
TRBV5-5	TRBD1	CASSFRTGVGYTF
TRBV28	NA	CASSPGTLSSYEQYF
TRBV14	TRBD2	CASSPLAAANTGELFF
TRBV24-1	TRBD1	CATSETGRGGYTF
TRBV19	TRBD1	CASSRQGGYTF
TRBV27	TRBD1	CASKGQGHTGELFF
TRBV12-5	NA	CASGRGGDQPQHF
TRBV19	NA	CASSSLTTNTGELFF
TRBV2	NA	CASRTTPGTIYF
TRBV28	NA	CASSSPSGGQPQHF
TRBV28	TRBD1	CASSPQGDRGANSNQPQHF
TRBV5-5	NA	CASSLDGSYNEQFF
TRBV3-1/TRBV3-2	NA	CASSPAGAGGEQYF
TRBV4-1	NA	CASSQDRGYEQYF
TRBV5-6	NA	CASSSMDSPQRAYEQYF
TRBV12-3/TRBV12-4	NA	CASSLLGTGYTF
TRBV21-1	NA	CASSKSGGVTPHEQYF
TRBV28	NA	CASSLSSGRDYNEQFF
TRBV28	TRBD1	CASSLSGQGNSPLHF
TRBV5-4	TRBD1	CASSLDRGIGGNTIYF
TRBV28	TRBD1	CASSLPTGSSTEAFF
TRBV18	NA	CASSPAGAGADQPQHF
TRBV7-9	NA	CASTAQGGGYEQYF
TRBV6-2/TRBV6-3	TRBD1	CASSSQGMNTEAFF
TRBV7-9	TRBD1	CASSQNPGGTEAFF
TRBV3-1/TRBV3-2	NA	CASSQGYTEIGNTIYF
TRBV7-8	NA	CASSLASGDYGYTF
TRBV11-3	TRBD1	CASSSTGGREKLFF
TRBV13	NA	CASSRNRAQFYTF
TRBV18	TRBD2	CASSRGSGTYEQYF